These T cell receptor beta chains were read from a single sample in a study of identifying expanded T cells in peripheral blood. Assay used: immunoSEQ multiplex PCR; TCRdb lists only in-frame clones, some missing. The data show under 110,000 clones, with approximately 90% seen just once and about 18% held by the top ten. Material for sequencing was blood. The receptors were sampled from a person aged 18 to 75 in good health. The CDR3 runs from the conserved cysteine through the conserved F or W. A D gene is named only where the DNA matches it firmly. A clone size is listed for some rows: how often the clone was seen (once, few, many), or a class if it is expanded.

TRBV9	.	16	TRBD2	TRBJ2-7	CASSVGGGLAHYEQYF	TGTGCCAGCAGCGTAGGAGGCGGACTAGCCCACTACGAGCAGTACTTC
TRBV5-4	.	15	TRBD2	TRBJ2-2	CASSPGGRGTGELFF	TGTGCCAGCAGCCCGGGAGGGCGGGGGACCGGGGAGCTGTTTTTT
TRBV5-8	.	15	TRBD1	TRBJ2-1	CASSSGTVSSGEQFF	TGTGCCAGCAGCTCAGGGACAGTCTCTTCGGGTGAGCAGTTCTTC
TRBV6-5	.	15	.	TRBJ2-2	CASSYSTRAGGELFF	TGTGCCAGCAGTTACTCGACTAGAGCGGGCGGGGAGCTGTTTTTT
TRBV29-1	.	13	.	TRBJ2-1	CSARARADNEQFF	TGCAGCGCCAGGGCTAGGGCAGACAATGAGCAGTTCTTC
TRBV11-2	.	15	.	TRBJ1-4	CASSPGGGTNEKLFF	TGTGCCAGCAGCCCGGGTGGGGGGACTAATGAAAAACTGTTTTTT
TRBV7-9	few	13	.	TRBJ1-6	CASSSGVISPLHF	TGTGCCAGCAGCTCGGGTGTCATTTCACCCCTCCACTTT
TRBV19	.	13	.	TRBJ1-4	CASRNRENEKLFF	TGTGCCAGTAGGAACAGGGAGAATGAAAAACTGTTTTTT
TRBV28	.	18	.	TRBJ1-2	CASSEPSSGGALNYGYTF	TGTGCCAGCAGTGAACCCTCGTCCGGGGGGGCGCTTAACTATGGCTACACCTTC
TRBV6-1	.	13	.	TRBJ2-1	CASSEWTYNEQFF	TGTGCCAGCAGTGAATGGACATACAATGAGCAGTTCTTC
TRBV7-2	.	16	.	TRBJ1-4	CASSLTTAGGSEKLFF	TGTGCCAGCAGCTTGACTACCGCGGGGGGGAGTGAAAAACTGTTTTTT
TRBV9	.	13	.	TRBJ2-3	CASNPAGTDTQYF	TGTGCCAGCAACCCCGCAGGAACAGATACGCAGTATTTT
TRBV19	.	13	.	TRBJ1-1	CASSPREGTEAFF	TGTGCCAGTAGTCCGAGAGAGGGCACTGAAGCTTTCTTT
TRBV19	.	14	.	TRBJ2-2	CASRNFGGTGELFF	TGTGCCAGTAGAAACTTCGGGGGCACCGGGGAGCTGTTTTTT
TRBV9	.	14	TRBD1	TRBJ2-7	CASSVRDRDYEQYF	TGTGCCAGCAGCGTAAGGGACAGGGACTACGAGCAGTACTTC
TRBV27	.	16	.	TRBJ2-5	CASSFWGGRIVETQYF	TGTGCCAGCAGTTTTTGGGGGGGCCGTATAGTAGAGACCCAGTACTTC
TRBV15	.	14	.	TRBJ2-4	CATSRDRGSRLQYF	TGTGCCACCAGCAGAGATCGAGGCAGTCGTTTACAATACTTC
TRBV6-1	.	15	.	TRBJ1-6	CASSAYRAGNSPLHF	TGTGCCAGCAGTGCATACAGGGCGGGCAATTCACCCCTCCACTTT
TRBV11-2	.	19	TRBD1	TRBJ2-1	CASSFKGTGATVSYNEQFF	TGTGCCAGCAGCTTTAAGGGAACAGGGGCGACTGTCTCCTACAATGAGCAGTTCTTC
TRBV15	.	15	TRBD1	TRBJ2-7	CATSRDPGQGYEQYF	TGTGCCACCAGCAGAGATCCTGGACAGGGGTACGAGCAGTACTTC
TRBV20-1	.	11	.	TRBJ2-3	CSASIRDTQYF	TGCAGTGCTAGTATCAGAGATACGCAGTATTTT
TRBV29-1	.	13	TRBD1	TRBJ1-6	CSVSRGPDSPLHF	TGCAGCGTATCAAGGGGGCCGGATTCACCCCTCCACTTT
TRBV7-2	.	13	.	TRBJ2-3	CASSFTFTDTQYF	TGTGCCAGCAGCTTCACCTTCACAGATACGCAGTATTTT
TRBV6-5	.	13	.	TRBJ2-7	CASSYNQWNEQYF	TGTGCCAGCAGTTACAACCAATGGAACGAGCAGTACTTC
TRBV13	.	15	.	TRBJ2-7	CASSLSPGSSYEQYF	TGTGCCAGCAGCTTAAGTCCCGGGAGCTCCTACGAGCAGTACTTC